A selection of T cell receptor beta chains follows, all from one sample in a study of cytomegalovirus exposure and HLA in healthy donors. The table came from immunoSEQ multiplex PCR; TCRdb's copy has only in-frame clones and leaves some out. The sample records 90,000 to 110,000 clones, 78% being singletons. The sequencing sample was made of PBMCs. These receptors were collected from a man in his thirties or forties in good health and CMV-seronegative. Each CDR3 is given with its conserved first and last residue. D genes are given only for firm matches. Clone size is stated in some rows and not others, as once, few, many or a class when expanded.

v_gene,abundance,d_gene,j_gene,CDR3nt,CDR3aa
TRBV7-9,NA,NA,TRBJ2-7,TGTGCCAGCAGCTCGGCGGGGCGCTACGAGCAGTACTTC,CASSSAGRYEQYF
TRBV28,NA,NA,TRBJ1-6,TGTGCCAGCAGTCCGTCGGGGGTTCCCTATAATTCACCCCTCCACTTT,CASSPSGVPYNSPLHF
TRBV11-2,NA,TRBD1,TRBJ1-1,TGTGCCAGCAGCTTCGTGGGACAGGCAACAGATGAAGCTTTCTTT,CASSFVGQATDEAFF
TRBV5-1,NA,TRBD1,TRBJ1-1,TGCGCCAGCAGCTTCACAGGGGAGGAAGCTTTCTTT,CASSFTGEEAFF
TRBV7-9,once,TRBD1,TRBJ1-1,TGTGCCAGCAGCCGCGGGACAGCGTATGAAGCTTTCTTT,CASSRGTAYEAFF
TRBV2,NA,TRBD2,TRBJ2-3,TGTGCCAGCAGGCCGCTAGCGGGAGGTGGAGATACGCAGTATTTT,CASRPLAGGGDTQYF
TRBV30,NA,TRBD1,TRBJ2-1,TGTGCCTGGAGTGGCCGGGACAGGGGATACAATGAGCAGTTCTTC,CAWSGRDRGYNEQFF
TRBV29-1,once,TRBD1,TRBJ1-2,TGCAGCGTGACAGGGGGATTTGATGGCTACACCTTC,CSVTGGFDGYTF
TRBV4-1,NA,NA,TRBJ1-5,TGCGCCAGCAGCCAACGGGGATTCGGTCAGCCCCAGCATTTT,CASSQRGFGQPQHF
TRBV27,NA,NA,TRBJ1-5,TGTGCCAGCAGTTTTTCAACAAGTAATCAGCCCCAGCATTTT,CASSFSTSNQPQHF
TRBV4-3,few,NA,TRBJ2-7,TGCGCCAGCAGCCAAGCCCCCGGGACAAGGCAGTACTTC,CASSQAPGTRQYF
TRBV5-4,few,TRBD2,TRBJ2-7,TGTGCCAGCAGCATGGCGCGGGGGGCAACTTGGGAGCAGTACTTC,CASSMARGATWEQYF
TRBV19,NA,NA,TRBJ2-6,TGTGCCAGTAGTCAAAAAGGGGTGGCTGGGGCCAACGTCCTGACTTTC,CASSQKGVAGANVLTF
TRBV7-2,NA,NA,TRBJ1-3,TGTGCCAGCAGCTTAGCAGCAGGGTCCCGAAACACCATATATTTT,CASSLAAGSRNTIYF
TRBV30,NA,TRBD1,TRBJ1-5,TGTGCCTGGAGCACAGGGGGAAAGGGCAATCAGCCCCAGCATTTT,CAWSTGGKGNQPQHF
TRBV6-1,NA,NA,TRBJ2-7,TGTGCCAGCAGTGTGGAGGGCTTCTCCTACGAGCAGTACTTC,CASSVEGFSYEQYF
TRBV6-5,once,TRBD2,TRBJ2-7,TGTGCCAGCAGTTACGACGCGGGAGCCTCCTACGAGCAGTACTTC,CASSYDAGASYEQYF
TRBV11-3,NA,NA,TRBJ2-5,TGTGCCAGCAGCTTAGCAGGACCTGGGGAGGCCCAGTACTTC,CASSLAGPGEAQYF
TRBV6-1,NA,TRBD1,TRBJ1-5,TGTGCCAGCAGTGGACAGGGGGAAGATCAGCCCCAGCATTTT,CASSGQGEDQPQHF
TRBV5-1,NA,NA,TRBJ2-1,TGCGCCAGCAGCCACGGACAGCCAAACAATGAGCAGTTCTTC,CASSHGQPNNEQFF
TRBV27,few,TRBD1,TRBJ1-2,TGTGCCAGCAGAGCACAGGGGCCGGATGGCTACACCTTC,CASRAQGPDGYTF
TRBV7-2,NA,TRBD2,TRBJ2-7,TGTGCCAGCACCAAAGCAGCGGGGGGGGCCTACGAGCAGTACTTC,CASTKAAGGAYEQYF
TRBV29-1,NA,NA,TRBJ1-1,TGCAGCGTTGAAAGGAGGGAGGCGCCCCAGGCTTTCTTT,CSVERREAPQAFF
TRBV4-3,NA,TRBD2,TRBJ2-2,TGCGCCAGCAGCCAAGATCCTACTAGCGGGACGGCCGGGGAGCTGTTTTTT,CASSQDPTSGTAGELFF
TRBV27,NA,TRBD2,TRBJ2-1,TGTGCCAGCAGCCGTAGCGGGGCCCAATCCTACAATGAGCAGTTCTTC,CASSRSGAQSYNEQFF
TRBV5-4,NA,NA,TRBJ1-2,TGTGCCAGCAGCTTGTTGGGGCTGAACTATGGCTACACCTTC,CASSLLGLNYGYTF
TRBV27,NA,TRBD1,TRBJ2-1,TGTGCCAGCAGTGACAGGGGTGAGGCCAATGAGCAGTTCTTC,CASSDRGEANEQFF
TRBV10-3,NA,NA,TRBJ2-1,TGTGCCATCAGTGAGTCGGTACAGGAAACCTATGAGCAGTTCTTC,CAISESVQETYEQFF
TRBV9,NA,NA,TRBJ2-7,TGTGCCAGCAGCGTAGGTTCTGCGAGCTCCTACGAGCAGTACTTC,CASSVGSASSYEQYF
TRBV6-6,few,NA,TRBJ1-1,TGTGCCAGCAGTCTGTTCGGGGTTAACACTGAAGCTTTCTTT,CASSLFGVNTEAFF
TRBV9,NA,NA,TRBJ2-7,TGTGCCAGCAGCGCCGCGGGACTTCCCTACGAGCAGTACTTC,CASSAAGLPYEQYF
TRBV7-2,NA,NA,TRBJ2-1,TGTGCCAGCAGCTTAACGATTCGGAATGAGCAGTTCTTC,CASSLTIRNEQFF
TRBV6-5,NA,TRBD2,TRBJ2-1,TGTGCCAGCAGTTCCCCGGGACTAGCGTTGTTCTTC,CASSSPGLALFF
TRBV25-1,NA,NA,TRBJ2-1,TGTGCCAGCAGGAGCCTGGGAGATGAGCAGTTCTTC,CASRSLGDEQFF
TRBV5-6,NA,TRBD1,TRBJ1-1,TGTGCCAGCAGCTCCTGGGACAGGAACACTGAAGCTTTCTTT,CASSSWDRNTEAFF
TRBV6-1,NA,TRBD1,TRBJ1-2,TGTGCCAGCAGCGAACCGGGGACAGCCGCTAACTATGGCTACACCTTC,CASSEPGTAANYGYTF
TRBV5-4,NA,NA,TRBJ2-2,TGTGCCAGCAGCTCATTATCAGGGGCGAACACCGGGGAGCTGTTTTTT,CASSSLSGANTGELFF
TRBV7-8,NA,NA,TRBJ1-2,TGTGCCAGCAGCTTAGAGGCAGGGAACTATGGCTACACCTTC,CASSLEAGNYGYTF
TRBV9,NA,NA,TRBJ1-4,TGTGCCAGCAGCGTAGGAGGTGGGGCGCCTGAAAAACTGTTTTTT,CASSVGGGAPEKLFF
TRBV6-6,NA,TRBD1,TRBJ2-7,TGTGCCAGCAGTGCGGTTGACAGGGGTTACCACGAGCAGTACTTC,CASSAVDRGYHEQYF
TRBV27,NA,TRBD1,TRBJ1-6,TGTGCCAGCAGTTTCTCCGGGACAGGGGGGCTCCACTTT,CASSFSGTGGLHF
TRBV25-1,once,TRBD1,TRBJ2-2,TGTGCCAGCAGTGTTACAGGGGGCACCGGGGAGCTGTTTTTT,CASSVTGGTGELFF
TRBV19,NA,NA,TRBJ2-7,TGTGCCAGTAGTACCGGTGACAGAACCTACGAGCAGTACTTC,CASSTGDRTYEQYF
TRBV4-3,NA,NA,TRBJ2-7,TGCGCCAGCAGCCAAGATGCCGGGGACAGGGAGCTGCTAGCGGGACCCTACGAGCAGTACTTC,CASSQDAGDRELLAGPYEQYF
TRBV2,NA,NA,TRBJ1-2,TGTGCCAGCAGCGCCGGCCCAACCGGGGGGGGCTACACCTTC,CASSAGPTGGGYTF
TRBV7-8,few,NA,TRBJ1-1,TGTGCCAGCAGCATCGGACGGAGATTTAGGGGGTACACTGAAGCTTTCTTT,CASSIGRRFRGYTEAFF
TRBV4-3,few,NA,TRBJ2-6,TGCGCCAGCAGCCAAAAAGGGGGTGTTGGGGCCAACGTCCTGACTTTC,CASSQKGGVGANVLTF
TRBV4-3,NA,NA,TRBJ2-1,TGCGCCAGCAGCCAAGGGACTACTACTTCCAATGAGCAGTTCTTC,CASSQGTTTSNEQFF
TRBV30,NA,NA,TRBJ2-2,TGTGCCTGGAAGCCCCCGACGGGGGACACCGGGGAGCTGTTTTTT,CAWKPPTGDTGELFF
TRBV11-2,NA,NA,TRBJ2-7,TGTGCCAGCAGGGCTGGCGGGACGTCCGGCGCACGGTACTTC,CASRAGGTSGARYF
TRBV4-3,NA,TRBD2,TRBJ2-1,TGCGCCAGCAGCCGCGGTGTGATGGGACTAGCGGGAGGGCTTAATGAGCAGTTCTTC,CASSRGVMGLAGGLNEQFF
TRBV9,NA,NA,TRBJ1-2,TGTGCCAGCAGCGTGGGGGCAGGTCAAGGCTATGGCTACACCTTC,CASSVGAGQGYGYTF
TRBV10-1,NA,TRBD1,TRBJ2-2,TGCGCCAGCAGTGAGTCTCGGACAGGGGCTTACACCGGGGAGCTGTTTTTT,CASSESRTGAYTGELFF
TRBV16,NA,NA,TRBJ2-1,TGTGCCAGCAGCCAACAGCAGGGCTCCTACAATGAGCAGTTCTTC,CASSQQQGSYNEQFF
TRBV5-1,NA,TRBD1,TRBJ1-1,TGCGCCAGCAGCAAAACGGGACAGACGAACACTGAAGCTTTCTTT,CASSKTGQTNTEAFF